The 29 T cell receptor beta chains in this list originate from one sample, sequenced in a study of blood T cell repertoires in COVID-19. Using immunoSEQ multiplex PCR, the repertoire was profiled, and TCRdb retains in-frame clones only, with some absent. The sample includes roughly 40,000 clones, roughly 85% of them seen just once. Sequencing was carried out using peripheral blood. The receptors derive from a human donor in a cohort sampled during active COVID-19.

This clone has just one count. One junction end does not reproduce the germline sequence, and a read error may be involved. The chain employs TRBV7-7 and TRBJ2-5, with TRBD1 identical over 8 bases. CDR1 is SSHAT, CDR2 FNYEAQ, per germline (reference sequence). This CDR3 spans 15 amino acids. For the CDR3, the DNA is TGTGCTAGCAGCTTAGCAGGACAGGGTAGGGAGACCCAGTACTTC. Its protein product is CASSLAGQGRETQYF.

The chain links TRBV6-5 to TRBJ2-3, with D unclear. This CDR3 region has 14 residues. The germline V gene has CDR1 MNHEY and CDR2 SVGAGI. The V gene lost 2 bases and the J gene lost 8 bases, with 14 bases spanning the gap. CDR3 in DNA: TGTGCCAGCAGTTACGAAGGTCGGCCGGGTACGCAGTATTTT. It specifies CASSYEGRPGTQYF.

The chain uses TRBV19 and TRBJ2-7; D possibly corresponds to TRBD1 (5 bases). V lost 3 bases and J 3 bases, leaving 9 bases between the germline ends. This CDR3 spans 13 amino acids. Germline V gene data show CDR1 as LNHDA and CDR2 as SQIVND (reference sequence). CDR3 amino acids: CASSIGDSYEQYF. CDR3 nucleotide sequence: TGTGCCAGTAGTATTGGAGACAGCTACGAGCAGTACTTC.

This CDR3 reads CASIGEQYF. The CDR3 nucleotides are TGTGCCAGCATCGGCGAGCAGTACTTC. The chain recombines TRBV21-1 with TRBJ2-7; the table's D call TRBD2 went unverified against the DNA. TRBV21-1 corresponds to a pseudogene. The CDR3 covers 9 residues.

The rearrangement links TRBV7-9 to TRBJ1-1; D is undetermined. Trimming took 5 bases from V and 1 from J, leaving 8 bases between them. CDR1 and CDR2 from the germline V gene are SEHNR and FQNEAQ (reference sequence). The CDR3 sequence is 13 residues long. In nucleotides, the CDR3 is TGTGCCAGCAGCGCAACTGGGAACACTGAAGCTTTCTTT. Its translation: CASSATGNTEAFF.

This clone was seen only once. The chain recombines TRBV3-1 (or the pseudogene TRBV3-2) with TRBJ2-3; perhaps TRBD2 as D (5 bases). The germline gives CDR1 LGHDT, CDR2 YNNKEL (reference sequence). The CDR3 sequence is 15 residues long. V was cut by 3 bases and J by 2 bases, with 12 bases left in between. This CDR3 reads CASSQAAGNTDTQYF. The DNA of the CDR3 is TGTGCCAGCAGCCAGGCAGCCGGGAACACAGATACGCAGTATTTT.

The chain employs TRBV4-2 and TRBJ2-7, with 7 bases aligning to TRBD2. This CDR3 contains 16 residues. CDR1 is LGHNA, CDR2 YNFKEQ, per germline. The V gene end was trimmed by 0 bases and the J gene end by 6 bases; junction bases not matched to a gene: 11. The CDR3 protein is CASSQDWSSGSLEQYF. As DNA, the CDR3 is TGTGCCAGCAGCCAAGATTGGAGTAGCGGGTCCCTCGAGCAGTACTTC.

About this clone itself: Compared with germline, one end of the junction differs, possibly owing to a read error. The chain is built from TRBV6-1 and TRBJ2-6; D may be TRBD1 (6 bases). The germline V gene encodes CDR1 MNHNS and CDR2 SASEGT. The CDR3 runs to 15 residues. This CDR3 reads CASSDRGAGANVLTF. CDR3 in DNA: TGTGCCAGCAGTGACAGGGGCGCTGGAGCCAACGTCCTGACTTTC.

This chain joins TRBV9 and TRBJ1-2, with D perhaps TRBD1 (5 bases). Per germline, CDR1 SGDLS and CDR2 YYNGEE. This CDR3 has 17 amino acids. Trimming pared 2 bases from V and 4 bases from J, leaving 21 bases between. The CDR3 sequence is CASSVSGQGAGGYGYTF. CDR3 coding DNA: TGTGCCAGCAGCGTTAGTGGACAAGGGGCCGGTGGCTATGGCTACACCTTC.

The chain uses TRBV4-1 and TRBJ1-5; D is perhaps TRBD1 (5 bases). This CDR3 is 15 amino acids long. V was trimmed by 1 base and J by 4 bases, leaving 11 bases between them. Germline V gene data show CDR1 as MGHRA and CDR2 as YSYEKL. CDR3 nucleotide sequence: TGCGCCAGCAGCCAAGGTCAGCAGGGAAATCAGCCCCAGCATTTT. This gives the protein CASSQGQQGNQPQHF.

This clone has just one count. The chain employs TRBV25-1 and TRBJ1-1; D possibly corresponds to TRBD1 (6 bases). Germline V gives CDR1 MGHDK, CDR2 SYGVNS. CDR3 length: 14 residues. The germline V and J ends were trimmed by 2 bases and 5 bases, with 12 bases remaining between them. CDR3 in amino acids: CASSEGTRVTEAFF. CDR3 nucleotide sequence: TGTGCCAGCAGTGAAGGGACAAGGGTTACTGAAGCTTTCTTT. The full variable domain, in which reference TRBV25-1 and TRBJ1-1 provide the parts outside the CDR3, is EADIYQTPRYLVIGTGKKITLECSQTMGHDKMYWYQQDPGMELHLIHYSYGVNSTEKGDLSSESTVSRIRTEHFPLTLESARPSHTSQYLCASSEGTRVTEAFFGQGTRLTVV.

This rearrangement joins TRBV11-2 to TRBJ2-1; 8 bases map to TRBD2. Germline values: CDR1 SGHAT, CDR2 FQNNGV. The CDR3 is 18 amino acids. Losses at the gene ends were 1 base for V and 9 bases for J; bases not matched to a gene: 17. In DNA, the CDR3 is TGTGCCAGCAGCTTAGTCGGTAGGGCGGGACTAGGGCTGAGTGAGCAGTTCTTC. This sequence encodes CASSLVGRAGLGLSEQFF.

The chain recombines TRBV11-2 with TRBJ2-7, with a weak D call TRBD1 (6 bases). The CDR3 spans 14 residues. V lost 5 bases and J 4 bases, leaving 15 bases between the germline ends. CDR1 is SGHAT, CDR2 FQNNGV, per germline. CDR3 sequence (DNA): TGTGCCAGCAGCCTCCCGGGACACTCATACGAGCAGTACTTC. Translation gives CASSLPGHSYEQYF.

The rearrangement uses TRBV3-1 (or the pseudogene TRBV3-2) and TRBJ2-7, with TRBD2 identical over 12 bases. The CDR3 is 15 amino acids. With 6 bases clipped from V and 5 bases from J, the junction kept 8 bases outside the gene matches. Germline lookup yields CDR1 LGHDT and CDR2 YNNKEL (reference sequence). CDR3 region: CASSLSSGRAHEQYF. The CDR3 DNA reads TGTGCCAGCAGTTTATCTAGCGGGAGGGCCCACGAGCAGTACTTC.

The gene calls are TRBV11-2 and TRBJ2-5; 11 bases are a match to TRBD2. V lost 2 bases, J lost 9 bases, and 2 bases stayed unmatched. This CDR3 has 13 amino acids. Germline CDR1 is SGHAT and CDR2 is FQNNGV. CDR3 loop: CASSLTSGGPQYF. In DNA, the CDR3 is TGTGCCAGCAGCTTAACTAGCGGGGGCCCCCAGTACTTC. The whole variable domain, remainder taken from reference TRBV11-2 and TRBJ2-5, is EAGVAQSPRYKIIEKRQSVAFWCNPISGHATLYWYQQILGQGPKLLIQFQNNGVVDDSQLPKDRFSAERLKGVDSTLKIQPAKLEDSAVYLCASSLTSGGPQYFGPGTRLLVL.

The V and J genes are TRBV6-5 and TRBJ1-2, with 8 bases that match TRBD1. CDR3 length equals 14 residues. Germline loops: CDR1 MNHEY, CDR2 SVGAGI. With V trimmed by 6 bases and J by 2 bases, 5 bases remained unmatched. CDR3 in DNA: TGTGCCAGCAGGAAGGGACAGGACAACTATGGCTACACCTTC. It encodes CASRKGQDNYGYTF.

This clone has just a few counts. The chain carries TRBV6-5 and TRBJ1-6; D not resolved. The germline CDR1 and CDR2 sequences are MNHEY and SVGAGI. The CDR3 has 15 amino acids. Trimming took off 0 bases at V and 8 bases at J, with 11 bases between the two ends. The CDR3 spells CASSYSIRRDSPLHF. The CDR3, as DNA: TGTGCCAGCAGTTACTCGATAAGACGGGATTCACCCCTCCACTTT.

This clone was recorded only once. The V and J genes are TRBV3-1 (or the pseudogene TRBV3-2) and TRBJ2-4; D is perhaps TRBD2 (6 bases). V lost 2 bases and J lost 7, with 15 bases in between. Per germline, CDR1 LGHDT and CDR2 YNNKEL (reference sequence). The CDR3 totals 15 residues. The CDR3 coding sequence is TGTGCCAGCAGCCAATCGGAGGGAGTTGGGAACATTCAGTACTTC. As protein: CASSQSEGVGNIQYF.

This chain connects TRBV3-1 (or the pseudogene TRBV3-2) to TRBJ1-1; 8 positions agree with TRBD1. Germline V gene sequence: CDR1 LGHDT, CDR2 YNNKEL (reference sequence). Trimming removed 0 bases from V and 7 bases from J; junction bases left unmatched: 7. The CDR3 extends over 15 amino acids. CDR3 sequence reads: CASSQDPGTGREAFF. The CDR3 bases are TGTGCCAGCAGCCAAGATCCGGGGACAGGTCGTGAAGCTTTCTTT.

The table lists this clone with a count of one. The CDR3 loop reads CASSPDRTTYEQYF. Written as DNA, the CDR3 is TGTGCCAGCAGTCCCGACAGGACGACCTACGAGCAGTACTTC. The rearrangement joins TRBV6-6 to TRBJ2-7; D possibly corresponds to TRBD1 (6 bases). The CDR3 has 14 residues. V lost 5 bases, J lost 2 bases, and 13 bases lay in between. CDR1 is MNHNY, CDR2 SVGAGI, per germline (reference sequence).

V and J are TRBV18 and TRBJ2-3; weak D call: TRBD1 (6 bases). Trimming shortened V by 3 bases and J by 0 bases, and 7 bases separated the two germline ends. The CDR3 contains 14 residues. Germline CDR1 and CDR2: KGHSH and LQKENI. The CDR3 protein is CASSPGQSTDTQYF. The CDR3, as DNA: TGTGCCAGCTCACCCGGACAGAGCACAGATACGCAGTATTTT.

The V call is TRBV30, the J call TRBJ2-5; 7 bases agree with TRBD1. The CDR3 consists of 12 residues. The germline gives CDR1 GTSNPN, CDR2 SVGIG (reference sequence). V shed 5 bases, J shed 5 bases, and the junction held 5 bases outside the gene matches. This CDR3 is CAWARGMETQYF. CDR3 nucleotide sequence: TGTGCCTGGGCCAGGGGGATGGAGACCCAGTACTTC. The complete variable domain, with remaining parts taken from reference TRBV30 and TRBJ2-5, reads SQTIHQWPATLVQPVGSPLSLECTVEGTSNPNLYWYRQAAGRGLQLLFYSVGIGQISSEVPQNLSASRPQDRQFILSSKKLLLSDSGFYLCAWARGMETQYFGPGTRLLVL.

The rearrangement uses TRBV25-1 and TRBJ1-5; a weak D match, TRBD1 (5 bases). Germline-derived CDR1 and CDR2 are MGHDK and SYGVNS. V gave up 9 bases and J gave up 4 bases, with 10 bases separating them. The CDR3 covers 12 residues. The DNA of the CDR3 is TGTGCCAGTTCCAGGGCGAATCAGCCCCAGCATTTT. Amino acid sequence: CASSRANQPQHF.

The sample holds one count of this clone. The rearrangement links TRBV5-4 to TRBJ1-2; a weak D match, TRBD1 (5 bases). Germline CDR1 and CDR2: SGHNT and YYREEE (reference sequence). Trimming pared 3 bases from V and 5 bases from J, leaving 11 bases between. This CDR3 region has 13 residues. CDR3 sequence (DNA): TGTGCCAGCAGCTCGATCGGGGGTTATGGCTACACCTTC. It is translated as CASSSIGGYGYTF.

Only one count was recorded for this clone. The chain is built from TRBV2 and TRBJ1-2; 10 bases are shared with TRBD1. V lost 6 bases and J lost 8; bases outside the gene matches: 6. This CDR3 has 13 amino acids. CDR1 and CDR2 from the germline V gene are SNHLY and FYNNEI. DNA of the CDR3: TGTGCCAGCAGGACAGGGGGCAGGGAAGGCTACACCTTC. As protein: CASRTGGREGYTF.

This clone was counted a few times. The chain has TRBV27 and TRBJ1-4; 8 bases line up with TRBD1. J gave up 8 bases and V 5 bases, and 4 bases lay outside the gene matches. Per the germline V gene, CDR1 is MNHEY and CDR2 is SMNVEV (reference sequence). The CDR3 is made up of 13 amino acids. In DNA form, the CDR3 reads TGTGCCAGCAGTCAGACAGGGGCCGAAAAACTGTTTTTT. It is translated as CASSQTGAEKLFF.

V and J are TRBV19 and TRBJ2-1, with 13 bases that match TRBD2. V shed 10 bases, J shed 1 base, and the junction held 10 bases outside the gene matches. Per the germline V gene, CDR1 is LNHDA and CDR2 is SQIVND (reference sequence). The CDR3 loop spans 17 amino acids. DNA of the CDR3: TGTGCCACCGCCGGGACTAGCGGGATTCCGTCCTACAATGAGCAGTTCTTC. Protein product: CATAGTSGIPSYNEQFF.

The rearrangement links TRBV12-5 to TRBJ1-1, with 8 bases lining up with TRBD1. CDR1 is LGHNT, CDR2 FRNRAP, per germline. This CDR3 is 17 amino acids long. V shed 1 base, J shed 6 bases, and the junction held 13 bases outside the gene matches. CDR3 amino acids: CASGLARTGTVTAEAFF. The CDR3 DNA follows: TGTGCTAGTGGTTTGGCCCGGACAGGGACGGTTACTGCTGAAGCTTTCTTT.

The genes are TRBV29-1 and TRBJ1-1; tentatively, D is TRBD1 (6 bases). V dropped 4 bases and J dropped 4 bases, with 16 bases sitting between them. The V gene's germline CDR1 is SQVTM and CDR2 ANQGSEA. The CDR3 is 14 residues long. The CDR3 here is CSVGGIKQGTEAFF. In DNA form, the CDR3 reads TGCAGCGTTGGAGGGATTAAACAGGGCACTGAAGCTTTCTTT.